This TCR beta chain was recorded in a study of CD8 T cells in ankylosing spondylitis. Findings and limits, study-wide: Reportedly, significant enrichment of disease-linked clones occurred in matched ankylosing spondylitis synovial fluid. Those disease-linked clones were CD8+; they were also relatively rare in peripheral blood.

TCRdb reprocessed the 5' RACE reads with MiXCR, giving one entry per CDR3 protein. Counted here are roughly 130,000 distinct CDR3 sequences, roughly 13% occurring once; the ten biggest clones make up roughly 3%. The germline CDR1 and CDR2 sequences are ENHRY and SYGVKD. The CDR3 is 16 residues long. The V gene end was trimmed by 2 bases and the J gene end by 4 bases; junction bases not matched to a gene: 4. Comments on this clonotype: Its antigen is not known.

This sequence was found in a female donor with ankylosing spondylitis or in good health (not recorded which). The sample consisted of blood, either unsorted or a sorted T cell fraction (not recorded which). This chain uses TRBV10-3 with TRBJ2-2, with 10 bases identical to TRBD1. CDR3 loop: CAISEGQGVGTGELFF. CDR3 DNA sequence: TGTGCCATCAGTGAGGGACAGGGGGTAGGCACCGGGGAGCTGTTTTTT.